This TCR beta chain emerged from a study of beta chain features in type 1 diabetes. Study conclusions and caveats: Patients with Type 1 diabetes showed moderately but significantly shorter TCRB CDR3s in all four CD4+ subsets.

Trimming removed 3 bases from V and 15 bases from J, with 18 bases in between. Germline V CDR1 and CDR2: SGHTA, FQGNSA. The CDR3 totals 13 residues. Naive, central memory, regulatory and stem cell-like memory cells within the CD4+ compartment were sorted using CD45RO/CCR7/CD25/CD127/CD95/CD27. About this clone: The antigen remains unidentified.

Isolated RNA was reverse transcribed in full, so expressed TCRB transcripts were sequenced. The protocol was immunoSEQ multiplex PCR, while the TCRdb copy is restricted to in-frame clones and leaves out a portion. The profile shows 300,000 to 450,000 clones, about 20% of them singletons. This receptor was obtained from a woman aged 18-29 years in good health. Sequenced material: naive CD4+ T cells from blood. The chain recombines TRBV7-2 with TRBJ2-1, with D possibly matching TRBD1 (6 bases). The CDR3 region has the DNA TGTGCCAGCAGCTTCAACGAGGGGGAGCGCCTGTTCTTC. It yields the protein CASSFNEGERLFF.